The T cell receptor beta chain under discussion was sequenced for a study of radiotherapy plus CTLA-4 blockade in lung cancer. Study-wide findings and caveats: Subsequent to radiotherapy plus ipilimumab, tumor-derived TCR clones underwent expansion in blood.

The CDR3 covers 13 residues. J gave up 2 bases and V 4 bases, and 1 base lay outside the gene matches. Germline V gene lookup returns CDR1 MGHDK and CDR2 SYGVNS. The protocol was immunoSEQ multiplex PCR, while the TCRdb copy is restricted to in-frame clones and leaves out a portion. Seen here are approximately 40,000 clones, 80% to 90% observed once, and the top ten hold around a fifth. Regarding this clone: Its matching antigen is unknown.

The sequence was obtained from a human donor with non-small cell lung cancer whose response to radiotherapy plus ipilimumab could not be evaluated. Sequenced here: peripheral blood, sampled from a patient treated with radiotherapy plus ipilimumab. The chain uses TRBV25-1 and TRBJ1-2; 7 nucleotides line up with TRBD1. The CDR3 nucleotides are TGTGCCAGCAGTGCACAGGGGAACTATGGCTACACCTTC. Its protein is CASSAQGNYGYTF.